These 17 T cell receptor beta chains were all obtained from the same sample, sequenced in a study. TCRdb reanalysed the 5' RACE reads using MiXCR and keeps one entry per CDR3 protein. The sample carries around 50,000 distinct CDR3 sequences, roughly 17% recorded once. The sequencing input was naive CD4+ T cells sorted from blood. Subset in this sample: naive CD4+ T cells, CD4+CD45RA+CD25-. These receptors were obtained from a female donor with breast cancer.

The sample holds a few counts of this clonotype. CDR3 in amino acids: CASSWGQVSSNEKLFF. CDR3 sequence (DNA): TGCGCCAGCAGCTGGGGACAGGTCTCGTCTAATGAAAAACTGTTTTTT. This chain links TRBV5-1 with TRBJ1-4; 8 bases are shared with TRBD1. The CDR3 has 16 residues. Unmatched junction bases numbered 7, after V lost 3 bases and J lost 3 bases. Germline assignment: CDR1 SGHRS and CDR2 YFSETQ. The complete variable domain, with remaining parts taken from reference TRBV5-1 and TRBJ1-4, reads KAGVTQTPRYLIKTRGQQVTLSCSPISGHRSVSWYQQTPGQGLQFLFEYFSETQRNKGNFPGRFSGRQFSNSRSEMNVSTLELGDSALYLCASSWGQVSSNEKLFFGSGTQLSVL.

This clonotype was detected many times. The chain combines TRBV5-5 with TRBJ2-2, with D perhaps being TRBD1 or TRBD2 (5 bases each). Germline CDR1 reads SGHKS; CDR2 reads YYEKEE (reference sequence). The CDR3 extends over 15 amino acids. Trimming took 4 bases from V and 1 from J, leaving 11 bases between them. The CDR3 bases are TGTGCCAGCAGCCCGGGGCCCTGGAACACCGGGGAGCTGTTTTTT. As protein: CASSPGPWNTGELFF.

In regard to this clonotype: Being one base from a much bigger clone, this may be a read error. The CDR3 sequence: CASSPRSSYEQYF. The CDR3 DNA follows: TGTGCCAGCAGCCCCAGGTCCTCCTACGAGCAGTACTTC. The V gene is TRBV12-3 or TRBV12-4, the J gene TRBJ2-7; D not resolved. The length of the CDR3 is 13 residues. V was shortened by 6 bases and J by 0 bases, with 9 bases between the two germline ends.

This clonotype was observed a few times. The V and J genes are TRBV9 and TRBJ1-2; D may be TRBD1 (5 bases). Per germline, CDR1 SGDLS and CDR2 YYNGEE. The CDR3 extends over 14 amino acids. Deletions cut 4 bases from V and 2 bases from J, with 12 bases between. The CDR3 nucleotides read TGTGCCAGCAGCCCACCCGCAGGGAACTATGGCTACACCTTC. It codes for CASSPPAGNYGYTF.

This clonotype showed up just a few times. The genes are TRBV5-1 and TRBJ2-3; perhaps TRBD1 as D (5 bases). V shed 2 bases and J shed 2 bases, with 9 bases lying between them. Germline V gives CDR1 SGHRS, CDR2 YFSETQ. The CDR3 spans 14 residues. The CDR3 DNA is TGCGCCAGCAGCTTAGGGGTCCACACAGATACGCAGTATTTT. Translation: CASSLGVHTDTQYF.

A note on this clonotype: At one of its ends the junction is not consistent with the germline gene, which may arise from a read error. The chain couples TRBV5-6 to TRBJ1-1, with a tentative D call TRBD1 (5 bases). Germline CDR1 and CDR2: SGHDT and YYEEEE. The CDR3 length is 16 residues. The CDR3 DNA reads TGCGCCAGCAGCTCGATCGACTTCTCAGGGAGCACTGAAGCTCTCTTT. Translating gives CASSSIDFSGSTEALF. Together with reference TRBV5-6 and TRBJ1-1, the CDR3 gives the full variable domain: DAGVTQSPTHLIKTRGQQVTLRCSPKSGHDTVSWYQQALGQGPQFIFQYYEEEERQRGNFPDRFSGHQFPNYSSELNVNALLLGDSALYLCASSSIDFSGSTEALFGQGTRLTVV.

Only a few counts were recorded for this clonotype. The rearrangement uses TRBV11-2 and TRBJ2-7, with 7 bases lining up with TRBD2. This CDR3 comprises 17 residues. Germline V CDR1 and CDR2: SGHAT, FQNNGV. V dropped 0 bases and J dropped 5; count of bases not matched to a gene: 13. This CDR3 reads CASSLDPPGGVFDEQYF. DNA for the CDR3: TGTGCCAGCAGCTTAGATCCACCTGGGGGGGTTTTCGACGAGCAGTACTTC.

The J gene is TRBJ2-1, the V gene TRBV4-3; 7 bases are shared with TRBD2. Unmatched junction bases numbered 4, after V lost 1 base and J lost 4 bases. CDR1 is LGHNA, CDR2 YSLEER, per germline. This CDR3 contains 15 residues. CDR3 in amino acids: CASSQGSGGYNEQFF. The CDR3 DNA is TGCGCCAGCAGCCAAGGATCGGGGGGTTACAATGAGCAGTTCTTC.

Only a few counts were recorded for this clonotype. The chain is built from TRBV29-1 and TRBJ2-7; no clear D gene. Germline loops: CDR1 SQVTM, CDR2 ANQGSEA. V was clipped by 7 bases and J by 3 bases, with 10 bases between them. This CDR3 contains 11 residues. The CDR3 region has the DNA TGCAGCGGGACGGAAAACTACGAGCAGTACTTC. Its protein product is CSGTENYEQYF.

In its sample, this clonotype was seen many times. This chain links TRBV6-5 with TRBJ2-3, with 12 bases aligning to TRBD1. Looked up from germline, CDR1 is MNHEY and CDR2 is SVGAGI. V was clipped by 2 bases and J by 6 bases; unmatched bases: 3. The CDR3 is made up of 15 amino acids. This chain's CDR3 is CASSYMGQGADTQYF. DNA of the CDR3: TGTGCCAGCAGTTACATGGGACAGGGGGCTGATACGCAGTATTTT.

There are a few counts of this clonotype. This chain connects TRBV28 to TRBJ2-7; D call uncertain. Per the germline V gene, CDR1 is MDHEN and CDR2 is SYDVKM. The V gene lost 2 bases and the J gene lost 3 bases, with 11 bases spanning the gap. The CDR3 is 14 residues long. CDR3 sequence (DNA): TGTGCCAGCAGTTTAATCACCGCCAACTACGAGCAGTACTTC. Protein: CASSLITANYEQYF.

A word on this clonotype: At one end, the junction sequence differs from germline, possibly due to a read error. The CDR3 DNA follows: TGTGCCAGCAGTGGTGCTAGCGGGGGGGCTATCCAAGGGACCCAGCACTTC. It is translated as CASSGASGGAIQGTQHF. The chain is built from TRBV2 and TRBJ2-5, with 12 bases that match TRBD2. CDR1 and CDR2 from the germline V gene are SNHLY and FYNNEI. The CDR3 is 17 amino acids.

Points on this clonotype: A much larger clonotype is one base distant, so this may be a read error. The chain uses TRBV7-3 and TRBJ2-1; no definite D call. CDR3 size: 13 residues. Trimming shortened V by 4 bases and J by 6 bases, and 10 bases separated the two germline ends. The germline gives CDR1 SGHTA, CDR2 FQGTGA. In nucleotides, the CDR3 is TGTGCCAGCAGCTACACAGCATCCAATGAGCAGTTCTTC. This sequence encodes CASSYTASNEQFF. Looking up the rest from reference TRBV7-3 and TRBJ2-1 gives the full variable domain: GAGVSQTPSNKVTEKGKYVELRCDPISGHTALYWYRQSLGQGPEFLIYFQGTGAADDSGLPNDRFFAVRPEGSVSTLKIQRTERGDSAVYLCASSYTASNEQFFGPGTRLTVL.

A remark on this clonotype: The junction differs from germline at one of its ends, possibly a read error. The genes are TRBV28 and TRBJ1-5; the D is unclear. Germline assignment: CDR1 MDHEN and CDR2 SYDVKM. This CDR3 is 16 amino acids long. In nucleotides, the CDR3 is TGTGCCAGCAGTTTATTTCCCGCCAGACACGATCAGCCCCTGCATTTT. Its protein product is CASSLFPARHDQPLHF.

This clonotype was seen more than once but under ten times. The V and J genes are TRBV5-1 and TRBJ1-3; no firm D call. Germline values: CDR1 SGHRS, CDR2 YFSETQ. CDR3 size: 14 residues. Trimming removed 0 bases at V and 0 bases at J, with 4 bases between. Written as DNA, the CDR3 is TGCGCCAGCAGCTTGGGGGGCTCTGGAAACACCATATATTTT. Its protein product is CASSLGGSGNTIYF.

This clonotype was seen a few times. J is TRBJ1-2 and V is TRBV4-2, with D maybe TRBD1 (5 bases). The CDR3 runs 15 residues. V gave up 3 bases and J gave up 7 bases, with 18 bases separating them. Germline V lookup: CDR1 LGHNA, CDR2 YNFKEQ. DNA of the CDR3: TGTGCCAGCAGCCACCCAACACAGTACGGGGCTGGCTACACCTTC. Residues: CASSHPTQYGAGYTF.

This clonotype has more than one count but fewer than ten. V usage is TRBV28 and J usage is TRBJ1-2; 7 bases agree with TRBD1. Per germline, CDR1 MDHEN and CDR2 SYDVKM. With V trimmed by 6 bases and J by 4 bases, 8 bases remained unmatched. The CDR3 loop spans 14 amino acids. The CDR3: CASSAAGQAYGYTF. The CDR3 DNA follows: TGTGCCAGCAGCGCCGCCGGACAGGCCTATGGCTACACCTTC.